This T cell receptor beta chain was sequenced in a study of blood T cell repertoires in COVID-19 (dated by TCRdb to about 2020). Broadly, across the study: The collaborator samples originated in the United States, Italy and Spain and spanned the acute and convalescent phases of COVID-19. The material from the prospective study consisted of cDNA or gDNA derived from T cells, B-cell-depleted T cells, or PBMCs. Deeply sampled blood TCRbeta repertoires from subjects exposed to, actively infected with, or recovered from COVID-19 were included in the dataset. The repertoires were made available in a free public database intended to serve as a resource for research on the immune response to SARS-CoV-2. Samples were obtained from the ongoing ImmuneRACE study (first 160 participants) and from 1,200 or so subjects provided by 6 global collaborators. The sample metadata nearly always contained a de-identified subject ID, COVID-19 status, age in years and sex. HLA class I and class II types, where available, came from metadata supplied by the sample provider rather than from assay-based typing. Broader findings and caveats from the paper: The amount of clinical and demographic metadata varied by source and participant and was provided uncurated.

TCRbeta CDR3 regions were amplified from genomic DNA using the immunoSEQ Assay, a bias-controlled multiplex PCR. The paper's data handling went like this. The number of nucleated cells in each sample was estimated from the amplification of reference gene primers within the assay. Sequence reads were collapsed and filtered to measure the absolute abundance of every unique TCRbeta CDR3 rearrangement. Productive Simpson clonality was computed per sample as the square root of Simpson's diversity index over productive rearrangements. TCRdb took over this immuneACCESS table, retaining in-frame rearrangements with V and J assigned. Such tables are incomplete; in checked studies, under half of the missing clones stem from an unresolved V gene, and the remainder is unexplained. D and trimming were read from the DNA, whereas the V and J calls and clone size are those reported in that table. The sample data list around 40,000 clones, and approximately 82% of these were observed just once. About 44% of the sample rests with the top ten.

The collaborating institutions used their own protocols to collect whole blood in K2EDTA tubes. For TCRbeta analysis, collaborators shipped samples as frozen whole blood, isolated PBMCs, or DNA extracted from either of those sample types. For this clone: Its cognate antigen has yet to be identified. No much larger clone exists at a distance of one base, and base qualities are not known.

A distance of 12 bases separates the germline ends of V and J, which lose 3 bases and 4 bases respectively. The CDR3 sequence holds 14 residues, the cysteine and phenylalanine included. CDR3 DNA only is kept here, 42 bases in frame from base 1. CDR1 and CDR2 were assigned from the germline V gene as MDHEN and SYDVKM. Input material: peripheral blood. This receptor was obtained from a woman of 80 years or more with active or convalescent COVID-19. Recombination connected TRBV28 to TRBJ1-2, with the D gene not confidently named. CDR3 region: CASSFSFEGYGYTF. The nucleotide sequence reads TGTGCCAGCAGTTTTTCGTTTGAGGGCTATGGCTACACCTTC.